This T cell receptor beta chain was captured by sequencing in a study of blood T cells in healthy people across ages. The CDR3 is 19 amino acids. J was trimmed by 0 bases and V by 0 bases; bases with no gene match: 11. Per germline, CDR1 SGHTA and CDR2 FQGNSA. PBMCs numbering at least 7 million were isolated per sample. There are many counts of this clonotype. The antigen remains undetermined. Findings of the study overall: There was no known CMV status for donors, so expanded clonotype changes were possibly confounded. PBMCs were not sorted, which prevented a conclusive comparison of naive versus antigen-experienced cells.

A J-beta primer mix and a sample-barcoded 5' primer were used in a second PCR of about 7 to 11 cycles. A template-switch adaptor that had 12 random nucleotides put a tag on each cDNA molecule. From the 5' RACE reads, TCRdb called clonotypes with MiXCR, one entry per CDR3 protein. Here the sample spans 980,000 or so distinct CDR3 sequences, under 50% being singletons. The chain recombines TRBV7-2 with TRBJ2-5, with 9 nucleotides matching TRBD2. The sample taken for sequencing was blood. The source of this sequence is a man younger than 45 in good health. CDR3 residues: CASSLAGRRLAEYQETQYF. The CDR3, as DNA: TGTGCCAGCAGCTTAGCGGGTCGTAGACTAGCGGAGTACCAAGAGACCCAGTACTTC.